This T cell receptor beta chain was captured by sequencing in a study of blood T cells in healthy people across ages. This clonotype was observed a few times. Its antigen is not known. Overall study results and limits: Long-lived and aged donors differed, with more naive CD4+ cells and higher diversity in the long-lived. TCR beta diversity per million T cells fell roughly linearly with age.

PCR was performed a second time for 7 to 11 cycles using a sample-barcoded 5' primer and a J-beta primer mix. Using its own MiXCR run on the 5' RACE reads, TCRdb lists one record per CDR3 protein. The repertoire holds about 1,000,000 distinct CDR3 sequences, with 45% as singletons. Trimming removed 6 bases from V and 10 bases from J, with 16 bases in between. CDR1 MNHNS and CDR2 SASEGT come from the germline V gene. The CDR3 consists of 13 residues. This receptor was obtained from a woman aged 60 to 75 in good health. Sequencing input: blood. The chain has TRBV6-1 and TRBJ2-1; perhaps TRBD1 as D (6 bases). The chain's CDR3 is CASSDIQGSEQFF. CDR3 in DNA: TGTGCCAGCAGCGACATACAGGGATCCGAGCAGTTCTTC.